The entry below describes one TCR beta chain. What it binds is unknown. The data were obtained in a study of shared clonotypes between healthy human individuals. Study-level findings and limits: Clonotypes shared by all four donors outscored non-shared clonotypes in generation probability.

The data were produced by immunoSEQ multiplex PCR, yet TCRdb's version contains in-frame clones alone and is incomplete. This repertoire shows roughly 650,000 clones, roughly 97% found once; its top ten account for about 0.06%. The ends lost 0 bases at V and 7 bases at J; junction bases unmatched: 12. The CDR3 contains 17 residues. The germline V gene encodes CDR1 MGHRA and CDR2 YSYEKL. This TCR came from a woman aged 25 to 39 in good health. The chain has TRBV4-1 and TRBJ2-7; 10 positions match TRBD2. The sequenced sample consisted of naive CD4+ T cells sorted from blood. Subset defined: CD45RA+ positively selected. The DNA for the CDR3 is TGCGCCAGCAGCCAAGACCTCGCTCTAGCGGGAGTTAGAGAGCAGTACTTC. This codes for CASSQDLALAGVREQYF.